These 23 T cell receptor beta chains came from one sample sequenced in a study of shared clonotypes between healthy human individuals. Repertoires were generated with immunoSEQ multiplex PCR, while TCRdb's copy carries only in-frame clones and drops some. The data show some 450,000 clones, around 77% seen once. The sequenced material came from PBMCs. These receptors all come from a woman aged 40 to 50 in good health. Some clones in this sample may be carry-over from other donors' samples.

The sample holds one count of this clone. A read error is possible here, since a much larger clone lies one base away. The chain has TRBV14 and TRBJ2-5; D unresolved. Per germline, CDR1 SGHDN and CDR2 FVKESK. The CDR3 is made up of 15 amino acids. CDR3 nucleotide sequence: TGTGCCAGCAGCCAAGACACGGGTTTCCAAGCGACCCAGTACTTC. It codes for CASSQDTGFQATQYF.

CDR3 sequence: CAISESQVRGGYTF. DNA of the CDR3: TGTGCCATCAGTGAGTCTCAGGTGCGCGGTGGCTACACCTTC. The chain has TRBV10-3 and TRBJ1-2, with unresolved D. Germline CDR1 and CDR2: ENHRY and SYGVKD. Trimming shortened V by 0 bases and J by 7 bases, and 12 bases separated the two germline ends. CDR3 length: 14 residues.

This clone was found a few times. The rearrangement uses TRBV15 and TRBJ2-2, with D hard to call. CDR1 is LNHNV and CDR2 is YYDKDF in the germline V gene (reference sequence). Trimming removed 0 bases from V and 4 bases from J, with 9 bases in between. This CDR3 is built from 15 residues. CDR3 sequence: CATSRDQAATGELFF. Written as DNA, the CDR3 is TGTGCCACCAGCAGAGATCAGGCAGCCACCGGGGAGCTGTTTTTT.

The chain combines TRBV7-9 with TRBJ2-3; D not resolved. V lost 2 bases and J 0 bases, leaving 3 bases between the germline ends. The CDR3 contains 13 residues. Germline CDR1 SEHNR, CDR2 FQNEAQ (reference sequence). The CDR3 nucleotides are TGTGCCAGCAGCTTAAAGAGCACAGATACGCAGTATTTT. Translating it yields CASSLKSTDTQYF.

A remark on this clone: With a far larger clone one base away, a read error is the likely cause. The DNA is omitted, as the CDR3 cannot be located on it reliably, and the CDR3 follows TCRdb's listing. The rearrangement uses TRBV29-1 and TRBJ1-2. Looked up from germline, CDR1 is SQVTM and CDR2 is ANQGSEA. The CDR3 is made up of 11 amino acids, end residues included. The CDR3 spells CGESSNYGCTF.

The chain employs TRBV5-6 and TRBJ2-1; the D gene is possibly TRBD2 (6 bases). The length of the CDR3 is 17 residues. Trimming took 0 bases from V and 4 from J, leaving 17 bases between them. The germline V gene encodes CDR1 SGHDT and CDR2 YYEEEE. The CDR3 coding sequence is TGTGCCAGCAGCTTGGTGGCTAGCGCTTACCTTTACAATGAGCAGTTCTTC. Translating it yields CASSLVASAYLYNEQFF.

This clone was picked up a small number of times. The genes are TRBV6-5 and TRBJ2-7; 8 bases align to TRBD1. The ends lost 6 bases at V and 6 bases at J; junction bases unmatched: 10. This CDR3 is built from 14 residues. Germline CDR1 and CDR2: MNHEY and SVGAGI. The CDR3 DNA is TGTGCCAGCAGCCCACGCTGGACAGGGATCGAGCAGTACTTC. Protein: CASSPRWTGIEQYF.

This clone occurred once. The chain carries TRBV7-3 and TRBJ2-1; 12 positions match TRBD2. The germline V gene encodes CDR1 SGHTA and CDR2 FQGTGA. The V gene end was trimmed by 5 bases and the J gene end by 7 bases; junction bases not matched to a gene: 12. This CDR3 is 17 amino acids long. In DNA form, the CDR3 reads TGTGCCAGCAGCCCATCTCTAGCGGGAGGGCCCGGGAATGAGCAGTTCTTC. Protein: CASSPSLAGGPGNEQFF. Full variable domain (remainder filled in from reference TRBV7-3 and TRBJ2-1): GAGVSQTPSNKVTEKGKYVELRCDPISGHTALYWYRQSLGQGPEFLIYFQGTGAADDSGLPNDRFFAVRPEGSVSTLKIQRTERGDSAVYLCASSPSLAGGPGNEQFFGPGTRLTVL.

The V and J genes are TRBV5-4 and TRBJ1-1; the D gene is possibly TRBD1 (5 bases). Trimming pared 6 bases from V and 2 bases from J, leaving 20 bases between. The CDR3 has 16 residues. CDR1 SGHNT and CDR2 YYREEE come from the germline V gene (reference sequence). CDR3 residues: CASNLRQGFSNTEAFF. CDR3 nucleotides: TGTGCCAGCAACTTACGTCAGGGTTTTTCTAACACTGAAGCTTTCTTT. The full variable domain, rest sourced from reference TRBV5-4 and TRBJ1-1, is ETGVTQSPTHLIKTRGQQVTLRCSSQSGHNTVSWYQQALGQGPQFIFQYYREEENGRGNFPPRFSGLQFPNYSSELNVNALELDDSALYLCASNLRQGFSNTEAFFGQGTRLTVV.

This clone showed up many times. The chain employs TRBV4-1 and TRBJ2-1; 8 nucleotides agree with TRBD2. Unmatched junction bases numbered 8, after V lost 4 bases and J lost 6 bases. The germline V gene has CDR1 MGHRA and CDR2 YSYEKL. The CDR3 spans 15 residues. DNA of the CDR3: TGCGCCAGCAGCCCCGGGAGGGCCGGCCGCAATGAGCAGTTCTTC. This translates into CASSPGRAGRNEQFF.

This clone has only one observation. A read error may explain this, as a much larger clone is one base away. The CDR3 region has the DNA TGTGCCAGCAGCTTGTGGGACGGGGACCTAAATGAGCAGTTCTTC. Encoded protein: CASSLWDGDLNEQFF. The chain couples TRBV5-6 to TRBJ2-1; perhaps D is TRBD1 or TRBD2 (5 bases each). V was pared by 1 base and J by 7 bases, with 15 bases between. The CDR3 covers 15 residues. The germline gives CDR1 SGHDT, CDR2 YYEEEE.

On this clone: Other DNA sequences from this sample encode an identical CDR3 as well. The gene calls are TRBV7-9 and TRBJ1-1, with 7 bases aligning to TRBD1. CDR3 length equals 15 residues. Germline CDR1 and CDR2: SEHNR and FQNEAQ (reference sequence). With 0 bases clipped from V and 1 base from J, the junction kept 2 bases outside the gene matches. CDR3 nucleotides: TGTGCCAGCAGCTTAGCCCGACAGGGGAACACTGAAGCTTTCTTT. Its translation: CASSLARQGNTEAFF.

The rearrangement joins TRBV11-2 to TRBJ1-1; a weak D match, TRBD1 (6 bases). The CDR3 runs to 13 residues. Looked up from germline, CDR1 is SGHAT and CDR2 is FQNNGV. V was cut by 5 bases and J by 6 bases, with 13 bases left in between. The CDR3 DNA is TGTGCCAGCAGCCCGACAGGCCTTCCTGAAGCTTTCTTT. It is translated as CASSPTGLPEAFF. Full variable domain (rest looked up from reference TRBV11-2 and TRBJ1-1): EAGVAQSPRYKIIEKRQSVAFWCNPISGHATLYWYQQILGQGPKLLIQFQNNGVVDDSQLPKDRFSAERLKGVDSTLKIQPAKLEDSAVYLCASSPTGLPEAFFGQGTRLTVV.

The V and J genes are TRBV9 and TRBJ2-3, with TRBD2 identical over 8 bases. V was clipped by 6 bases and J by 0 bases; unmatched bases: 6. Germline-derived CDR1 and CDR2 are SGDLS and YYNGEE. The CDR3 sequence is 15 residues long. CDR3 nucleotide sequence: TGTGCCAGCACGGAGACTAGCGCCAGCACAGATACGCAGTATTTT. It specifies CASTETSASTDTQYF.

The gene calls are TRBV10-2 and TRBJ2-7, with TRBD2 matching over 14 bases. The V gene's germline CDR1 is WSHSY and CDR2 SAAADI. CDR3 length equals 13 residues. V lost 8 bases, J lost 6 bases, and 3 bases stayed unmatched. The CDR3 region is CASGTSGSFEQYF. The CDR3 DNA reads as TGCGCCAGCGGGACTAGCGGGAGTTTCGAGCAGTACTTC.

About this clone: The junction and the germline gene differ at one end; a read error may be behind it. V gene TRBV4-2 combines with J gene TRBJ2-7, with D uncertain. The CDR3 loop spans 16 amino acids. Germline V gives CDR1 LGHNA, CDR2 YNFKEQ. The CDR3 sequence is CASSQDRTTLSYEQYF. In nucleotides, the CDR3 is TGTGCCAGCAGCCAAGACCGCACGACACTTTCCTACGAGCAATACTTC.

About this clone: A single base separates this from a much larger clone, so it may be a read error. This CDR3 is also generated by other DNA sequences in the sample. J is TRBJ1-1 and V is TRBV30; D is unresolved. This CDR3 comprises 15 residues. Germline V CDR1 and CDR2: GTSNPN, SVGIG (reference sequence). CDR3 DNA sequence: TGTGCCTGGAGTGTACTACTGGGAAAGAACACTGAGGCTTTCTTT. Protein: CAWSVLLGKNTEAFF. The complete variable domain, with remaining parts taken from reference TRBV30 and TRBJ1-1, reads SQTIHQWPATLVQPVGSPLSLECTVEGTSNPNLYWYRQAAGRGLQLLFYSVGIGQISSEVPQNLSASRPQDRQFILSSKKLLLSDSGFYLCAWSVLLGKNTEAFFGQGTRLTVV.

This clone was detected only a few times. The rearrangement links TRBV28 to TRBJ2-1, with 8 bases fitting TRBD1. The trim removed 5 bases at V and 4 bases at J, leaving 10 bases unmatched. Germline loops: CDR1 MDHEN, CDR2 SYDVKM. The CDR3 runs 16 residues. CDR3 in amino acids: CASSPPQGARYNEQFF. CDR3 nucleotide sequence: TGTGCCAGCAGTCCACCCCAGGGGGCGCGATACAATGAGCAGTTCTTC.

The rearrangement uses TRBV9 and TRBJ2-7; TRBD2 matches at 7 bases. Germline CDR1 reads SGDLS; CDR2 reads YYNGEE. The junction had 8 bases not matched to a gene; V was cut back by 4 bases and J by 4 bases. The CDR3 is 14 amino acids. The CDR3 loop reads CASSPGTNRYEQYF. The CDR3 region has the DNA TGTGCCAGCAGCCCCGGGACTAATAGATACGAGCAGTACTTC.

The J gene is TRBJ1-4, the V gene TRBV7-8, with 8 positions matching TRBD1. J was trimmed by 7 bases and V by 5 bases; bases with no gene match: 6. This CDR3 has 14 residues. CDR1 is SGHVS, CDR2 FQNEAQ, per germline. In DNA, the CDR3 is TGTGCCAGCAGCGTAGGACAGGGCGGTGAAAAACTGTTTTTT. Its protein product is CASSVGQGGEKLFF. Based on the CDR3 plus reference TRBV7-8 and TRBJ1-4, the full variable domain is GAGVSQSPRYKVAKRGQDVALRCDPISGHVSLFWYQQALGQGPEFLTYFQNEAQLDKSGLPSDRFFAERPEGSVSTLKIQRTQQEDSAVYLCASSVGQGGEKLFFGSGTQLSVL.

V and J are TRBV9 and TRBJ2-7; D not certain. There are 14 residues in the CDR3. The ends were cut back, 1 base at V and 5 bases at J, with 13 bases in the middle. In germline, CDR1 is SGDLS, CDR2 YYNGEE. CDR3 sequence reads: CASSVTVRRDEQYF. In DNA, the CDR3 is TGTGCCAGCAGCGTAACAGTTAGAAGGGACGAGCAGTACTTC. The variable domain in full, completed from reference TRBV9 and TRBJ2-7, reads DSGVTQTPKHLITATGQRVTLRCSPRSGDLSVYWYQQSLDQGLQFLIQYYNGEERAKGNILERFSAQQFPDLHSELNLSSLELGDSALYFCASSVTVRRDEQYFGPGTRLTVT.

The gene calls are TRBV5-6 and TRBJ1-3; D is undetermined. This CDR3 region has 14 residues. Germline V gene lookup returns CDR1 SGHDT and CDR2 YYEEEE. Trimming left V 1 base short and J 0 bases short, with 5 bases between. This CDR3 is CASSLTASGNTIYF. The CDR3 DNA reads as TGTGCCAGCAGCTTGACAGCCTCTGGAAACACCATATATTTT. The whole variable domain, remainder taken from reference TRBV5-6 and TRBJ1-3, is DAGVTQSPTHLIKTRGQQVTLRCSPKSGHDTVSWYQQALGQGPQFIFQYYEEEERQRGNFPDRFSGHQFPNYSSELNVNALLLGDSALYLCASSLTASGNTIYFGEGSWLTVV.

Many counts were recorded for this clone. The sample has other DNA sequences that encode this CDR3 too. The chain uses TRBV28 and TRBJ2-5; D may match TRBD1 or TRBD2 (6 bases each). The germline V and J ends were trimmed by 2 bases and 5 bases, with 9 bases remaining between them. This CDR3 region has 13 residues. In germline, CDR1 is MDHEN, CDR2 SYDVKM. This CDR3 is CASSLRGRETQYF. The CDR3 DNA follows: TGTGCCAGCAGTTTAAGGGGGAGGGAGACCCAGTACTTC.